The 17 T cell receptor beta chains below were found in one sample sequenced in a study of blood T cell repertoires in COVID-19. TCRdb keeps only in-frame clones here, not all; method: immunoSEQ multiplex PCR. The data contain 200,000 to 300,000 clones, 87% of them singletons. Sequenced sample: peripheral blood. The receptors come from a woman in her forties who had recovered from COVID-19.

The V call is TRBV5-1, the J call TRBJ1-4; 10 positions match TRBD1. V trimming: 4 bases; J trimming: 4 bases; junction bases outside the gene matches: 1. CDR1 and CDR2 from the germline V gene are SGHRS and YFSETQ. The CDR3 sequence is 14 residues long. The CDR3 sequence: CASSRDRGNEKLFF. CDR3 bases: TGCGCCAGCAGCAGGGACAGGGGTAATGAAAAACTGTTTTTT.

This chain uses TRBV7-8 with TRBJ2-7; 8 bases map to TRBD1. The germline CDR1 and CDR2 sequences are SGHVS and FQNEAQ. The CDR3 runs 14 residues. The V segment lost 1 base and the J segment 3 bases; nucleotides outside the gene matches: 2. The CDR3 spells CASSLVGQGYEQYF. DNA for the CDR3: TGTGCCAGCAGCTTAGTTGGACAGGGCTACGAGCAGTACTTC.

The CDR3 nucleotides read TGTGCCAGCAGTGAAGCGGGACTAGCGGGGACCAGCTCCTACAATGAGCAGTTCTTC. It yields the protein CASSEAGLAGTSSYNEQFF. The V call is TRBV2, the J call TRBJ2-1; 13 nucleotides line up with TRBD2. The germline gives CDR1 SNHLY, CDR2 FYNNEI. CDR3 size: 19 residues. The V and J ends lost 0 bases and 0 bases, in that order; junction bases with no gene match: 5. Filled out from reference TRBV2 and TRBJ2-1, the complete variable domain reads EPEVTQTPSHQVTQMGQEVILRCVPISNHLYFYWYRQILGQKVEFLVSFYNNEISEKSEIFDDQFSVERPDGSNFTLKIRSTKLEDSAMYFCASSEAGLAGTSSYNEQFFGPGTRLTVL.

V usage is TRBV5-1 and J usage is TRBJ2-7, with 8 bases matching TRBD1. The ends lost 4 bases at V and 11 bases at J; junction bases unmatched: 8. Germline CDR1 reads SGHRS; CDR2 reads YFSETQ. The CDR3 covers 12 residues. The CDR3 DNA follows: TGCGCCAGCAGCGAGCCGACAGGGGCTAAGTACTTC. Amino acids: CASSEPTGAKYF.

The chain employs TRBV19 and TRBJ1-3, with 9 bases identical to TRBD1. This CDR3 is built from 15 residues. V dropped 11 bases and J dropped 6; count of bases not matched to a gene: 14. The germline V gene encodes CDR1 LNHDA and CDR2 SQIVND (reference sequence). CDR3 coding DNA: TGTGCCGGCCAACATCCGGGACAGGGCCAAAACACCATATATTTT. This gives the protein CAGQHPGQGQNTIYF.

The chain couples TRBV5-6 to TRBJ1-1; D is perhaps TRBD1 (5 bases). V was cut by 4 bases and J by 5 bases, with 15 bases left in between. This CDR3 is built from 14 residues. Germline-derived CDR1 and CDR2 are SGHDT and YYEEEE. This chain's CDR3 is CASSLPPGGTEAFF. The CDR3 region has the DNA TGTGCCAGCAGCCTGCCCCCGGGGGGGACTGAAGCTTTCTTT.

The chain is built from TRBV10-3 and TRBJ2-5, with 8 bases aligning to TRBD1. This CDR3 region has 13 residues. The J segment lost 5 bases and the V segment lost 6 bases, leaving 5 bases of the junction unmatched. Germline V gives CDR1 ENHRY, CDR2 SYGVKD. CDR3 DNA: TGTGCCATCAGCCGGGACAGGAGGGAGACCCAGTACTTC. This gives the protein CAISRDRRETQYF.

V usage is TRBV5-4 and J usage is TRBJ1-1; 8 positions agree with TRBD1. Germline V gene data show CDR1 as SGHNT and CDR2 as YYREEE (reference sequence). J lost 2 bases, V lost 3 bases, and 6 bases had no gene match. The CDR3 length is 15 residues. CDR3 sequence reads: CASSSTGQGNTEAFF. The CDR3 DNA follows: TGTGCCAGCAGCTCGACCGGACAGGGCAACACTGAAGCTTTCTTT.

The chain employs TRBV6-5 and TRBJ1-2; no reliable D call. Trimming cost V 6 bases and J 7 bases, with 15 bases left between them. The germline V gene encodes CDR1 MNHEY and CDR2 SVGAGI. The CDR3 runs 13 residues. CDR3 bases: TGTGCCAGCAGCCACACTCGCGGAGCTGGCTACACCTTC. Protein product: CASSHTRGAGYTF.

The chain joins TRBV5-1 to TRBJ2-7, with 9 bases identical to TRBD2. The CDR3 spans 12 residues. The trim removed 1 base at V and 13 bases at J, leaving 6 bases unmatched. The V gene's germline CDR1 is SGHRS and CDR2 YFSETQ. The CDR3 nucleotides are TGCGCCAGCAGCTTGTTGCGGGGGGGAAAATACTTC. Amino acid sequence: CASSLLRGGKYF.

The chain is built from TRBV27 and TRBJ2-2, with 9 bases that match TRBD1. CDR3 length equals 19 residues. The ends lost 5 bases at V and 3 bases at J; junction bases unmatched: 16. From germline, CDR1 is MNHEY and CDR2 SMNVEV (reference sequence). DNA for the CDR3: TGTGCCAGCAGTCTAACGTACAGGGGGCGGGGTGAGGACACCGGGGAGCTGTTTTTT. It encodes CASSLTYRGRGEDTGELFF.

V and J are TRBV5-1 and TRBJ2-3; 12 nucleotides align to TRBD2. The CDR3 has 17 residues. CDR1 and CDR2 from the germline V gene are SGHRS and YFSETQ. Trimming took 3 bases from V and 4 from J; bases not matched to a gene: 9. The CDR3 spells CASSSQPLAGGADTQYF. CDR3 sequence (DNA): TGCGCCAGCAGCTCGCAACCTCTAGCGGGGGGGGCAGATACGCAGTATTTT.

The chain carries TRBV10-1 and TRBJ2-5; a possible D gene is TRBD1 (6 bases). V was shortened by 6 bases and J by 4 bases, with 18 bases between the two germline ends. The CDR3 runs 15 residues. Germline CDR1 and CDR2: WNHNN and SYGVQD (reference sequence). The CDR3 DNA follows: TGCGCCAGCAGCCCTTACACAGGGTTCGGAGAGACCCAGTACTTC. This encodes CASSPYTGFGETQYF.

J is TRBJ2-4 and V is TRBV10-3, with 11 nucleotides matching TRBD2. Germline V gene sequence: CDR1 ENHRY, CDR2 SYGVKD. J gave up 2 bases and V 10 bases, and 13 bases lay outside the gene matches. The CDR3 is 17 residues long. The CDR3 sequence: CATNPSGGLSSKNIQYF. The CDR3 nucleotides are TGTGCCACTAATCCTAGCGGGGGGTTGTCGTCCAAAAACATTCAGTACTTC.

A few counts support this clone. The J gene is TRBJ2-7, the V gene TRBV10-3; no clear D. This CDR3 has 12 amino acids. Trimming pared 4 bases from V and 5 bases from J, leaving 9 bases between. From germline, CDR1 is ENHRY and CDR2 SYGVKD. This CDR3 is CAISAVQDEQYF. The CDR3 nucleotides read TGTGCCATCAGTGCTGTTCAGGACGAGCAGTACTTC.

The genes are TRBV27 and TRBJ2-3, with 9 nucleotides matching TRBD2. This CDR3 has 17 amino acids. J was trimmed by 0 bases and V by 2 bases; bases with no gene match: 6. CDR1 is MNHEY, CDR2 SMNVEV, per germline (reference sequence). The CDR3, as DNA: TGTGCCAGCAGTTTACATTTAGCGGGGGCTAGCACAGATACGCAGTATTTT. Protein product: CASSLHLAGASTDTQYF.

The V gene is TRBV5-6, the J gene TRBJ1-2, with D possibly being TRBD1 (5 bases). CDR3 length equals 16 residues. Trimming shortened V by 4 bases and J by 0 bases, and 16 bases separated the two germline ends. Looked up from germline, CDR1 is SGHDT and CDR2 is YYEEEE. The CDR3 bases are TGTGCCAGCAGCCCGGGGGGGGTCCCGACTAACTATGGCTACACCTTC. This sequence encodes CASSPGGVPTNYGYTF.